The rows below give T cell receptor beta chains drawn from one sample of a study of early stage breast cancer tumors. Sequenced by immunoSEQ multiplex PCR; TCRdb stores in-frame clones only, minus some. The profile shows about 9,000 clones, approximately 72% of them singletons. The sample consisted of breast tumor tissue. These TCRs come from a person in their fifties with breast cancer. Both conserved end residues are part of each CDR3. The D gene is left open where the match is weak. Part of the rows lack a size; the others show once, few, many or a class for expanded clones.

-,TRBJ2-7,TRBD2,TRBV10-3,CAIRGLAPEQYF,TGTGCCATCAGGGGACTAGCCCCCGAGCAGTACTTC
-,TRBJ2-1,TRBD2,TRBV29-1,CSVARTSGRAKYNEQFF,TGCAGCGTGGCCAGGACTAGCGGGAGGGCCAAATACAATGAGCAGTTCTTC
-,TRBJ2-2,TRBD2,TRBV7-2,CAIQSGLAGTHTGELFF,TGTGCCATCCAATCGGGACTAGCGGGAACCCACACCGGGGAGCTGTTTTTT
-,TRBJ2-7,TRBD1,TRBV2,CASEGLFRDRPFYEQYF,TGTGCCAGCGAAGGGCTCTTCCGGGACAGGCCCTTCTACGAGCAGTACTTC
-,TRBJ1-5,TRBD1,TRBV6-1,CANPRGGQHNQPQHF,TGTGCCAACCCGCGAGGGGGACAGCACAATCAGCCCCAGCATTTT
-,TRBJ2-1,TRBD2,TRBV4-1,CASSQGLAGGRHEQFF,TGCGCCAGCAGCCAAGGACTAGCGGGGGGTCGTCATGAGCAGTTCTTC
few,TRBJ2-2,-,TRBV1,CTSTGVAGGPETGELFF,TGCACCAGCACCGGGGTAGCGGGGGGGCCAGAAACCGGGGAGCTGTTTTTT
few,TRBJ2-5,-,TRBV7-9,CASSLGGVGETQYF,TGTGCCAGCAGCTTAGGGGGGGTCGGAGAGACCCAGTACTTC
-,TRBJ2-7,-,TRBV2,CASSLQRAYEQYF,TGTGCCAGCAGTCTACAACGAGCCTACGAGCAGTACTTC
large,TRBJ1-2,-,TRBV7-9,CASSTSGALYGYTF,TGTGCCAGCAGCACCTCTGGGGCTCTCTATGGCTACACCTTC
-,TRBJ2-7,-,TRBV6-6,CASSWDGYEQYF,TGTGCCAGCAGTTGGGACGGCTACGAGCAGTACTTC
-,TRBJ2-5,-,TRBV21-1,CASKNGRPQYF,TGTGCCAGCAAGAATGGGAGGCCCCAGTACTTC
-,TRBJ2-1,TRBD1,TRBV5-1,CASSSSKGQGVDEQFF,TGCGCCAGCAGCTCGTCAAAAGGACAGGGGGTCGATGAGCAGTTCTTC
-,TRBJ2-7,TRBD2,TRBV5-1,CASRILAGGYEQYF,TGCGCCAGCAGGATTCTGGCGGGGGGGTACGAGCAGTACTTC
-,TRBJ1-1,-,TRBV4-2,CASILAKGQGGVTEAFF,TGTGCCAGCATCCTCGCAAAAGGGCAGGGCGGAGTCACTGAAGCTTTCTTT
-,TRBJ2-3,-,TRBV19,CASSNVDTQYF,TGTGCCAGTAGTAATGTTGATACGCAGTATTTT
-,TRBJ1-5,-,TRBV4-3,CASSGNFGNQPQHF,TGCGCCAGCAGCGGGAATTTTGGCAATCAGCCCCAGCATTTT
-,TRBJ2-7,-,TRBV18,CASSPSGAYEQYF,TGTGCCAGCTCACCGTCGGGGGCCTACGAGCAGTACTTC
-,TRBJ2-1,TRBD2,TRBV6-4,CASSALAGGYNEQFF,TGTGCCAGCAGTGCGCTAGCGGGAGGCTACAATGAGCAGTTCTTC
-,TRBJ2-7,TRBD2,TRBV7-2,CASSLIAGAHEQYF,TGTGCCAGCAGCTTGATAGCGGGAGCCCACGAGCAGTACTTC
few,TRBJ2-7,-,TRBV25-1,CASSEGGYEQYF,TGTGCCAGCAGTGAGGGCGGCTACGAGCAGTACTTC
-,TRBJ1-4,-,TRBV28,CASSERATNEKLFF,TGTGCCAGCAGCGAAAGAGCAACTAATGAAAAACTGTTTTTT
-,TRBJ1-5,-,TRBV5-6,CASSLGYDNQPQHF,TGTGCCAGCAGCTTAGGTTATGACAATCAGCCCCAGCATTTT
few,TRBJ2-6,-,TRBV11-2,CASSLDARFSGANVLTF,TGTGCCAGCAGCTTAGATGCGCGGTTCTCTGGGGCCAACGTCCTGACTTTC
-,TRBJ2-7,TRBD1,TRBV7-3,CASSLGGQGHEQYF,TGTGCCAGCAGCTTAGGGGGACAGGGTCACGAGCAGTACTTC
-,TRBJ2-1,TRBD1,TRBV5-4,CASSQRDRGPNEQFF,TGTGCCAGCAGCCAGCGGGACAGGGGGCCCAATGAGCAGTTCTTC
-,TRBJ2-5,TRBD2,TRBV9,CASSVTGTSRETQYF,TGTGCCAGCAGCGTGACCGGGACTAGCAGAGAGACCCAGTACTTC
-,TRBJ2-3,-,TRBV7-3,CASSPDSGGTDTQYF,TGTGCCAGCAGCCCCGATAGTGGCGGTACAGATACGCAGTATTTT
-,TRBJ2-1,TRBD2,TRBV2,CASSLRTSGGDEQFF,TGTGCCAGCAGTCTAAGGACTAGCGGGGGCGATGAGCAGTTCTTC
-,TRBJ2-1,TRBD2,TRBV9,CASSVGPAGLDEQFF,TGTGCCAGCAGCGTAGGTCCAGCGGGGCTCGATGAGCAGTTCTTC
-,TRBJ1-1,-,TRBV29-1,CSVADTEAFF,TGCAGCGTTGCAGACACTGAAGCTTTCTTT
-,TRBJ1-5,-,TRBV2,CASRQGVEQPQHF,TGTGCCAGCAGACAGGGAGTAGAGCAGCCCCAGCATTTT
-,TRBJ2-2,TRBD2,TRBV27,CASSRGGRAIGELFF,TGTGCCAGCAGCCGGGGCGGGAGGGCCATCGGGGAGCTGTTTTTT
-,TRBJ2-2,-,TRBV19,CASSPRTGTGELFF,TGTGCCAGTAGTCCCCGGACTGGCACCGGGGAGCTGTTTTTT
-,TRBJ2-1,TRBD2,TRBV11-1,CASSMLGLASNEQFF,TGTGCCAGCAGCATGTTGGGACTAGCGAGTAATGAGCAGTTCTTC
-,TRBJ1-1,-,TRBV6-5,CASSSGTLNTEAFF,TGTGCCAGCAGCTCCGGGACCTTGAACACTGAAGCTTTCTTT
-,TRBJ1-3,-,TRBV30,CASSPVREVLFGTIYF,TGTGCCTCTTCTCCGGTGCGGGAGGTCCTGTTCGGCACCATATATTTT
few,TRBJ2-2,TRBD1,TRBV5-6,CASRRTGVTGELFF,TGTGCCAGCAGGCGGACAGGAGTCACCGGGGAGCTGTTTTTT
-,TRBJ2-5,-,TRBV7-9,CASSLEVSQYF,TGTGCCAGCAGCCTAGAGGTCTCCCAGTACTTC
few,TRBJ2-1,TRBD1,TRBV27,CASSFGTGTYNEQFF,TGTGCCAGCAGTTTCGGGACAGGGACCTACAATGAGCAGTTCTTC
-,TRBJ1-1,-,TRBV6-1,CASSPNRGNTEAFF,TGTGCCAGCAGCCCGAACCGGGGGAACACTGAAGCTTTCTTT